This T cell receptor beta chain was recovered during a study of blood T cells in healthy people across ages. Study conclusions and caveats: Naive and antigen-experienced cells were not separated, limiting conclusive comparison.

Primers used in a second PCR of roughly 6 to 11 cycles were a sample-barcoded 5' primer and a J-beta primer mix. TCRdb fed the 5' RACE reads into MiXCR, producing one record per CDR3 protein. The sample consists of about 630,000 distinct CDR3 sequences, over 20% of them appearing once. The CDR3 is made up of 12 amino acids. V was cut by 6 bases and J by 4 bases, with 4 bases left in between. CDR1 MGHDK and CDR2 SYGVNS come from the germline V gene. This clonotype was found many times. What it recognizes is unknown. The specimen was blood. V usage is TRBV25-1 and J usage is TRBJ2-6; D remains ambiguous. This clonotype was sampled from a man in his 70s in good health. CDR3 region: CASRVGANVLTF. The CDR3 DNA sequence: TGTGCCAGCAGAGTGGGGGCCAACGTCCTGACTTTC.